The 21 T cell receptor beta chains below were found in one sample sequenced in a study of blood T cell repertoires in COVID-19 (dated by TCRdb to the early 2020s). Library method: the immunoSEQ multiplex PCR assay. The source is immuneACCESS, and TCRdb retained only in-frame sequences with V and J called. Part of the clones is not carried over; for the studies checked, unresolved V genes explain less than half of this, and the remainder is unexplained. This sample lists roughly 380,000 clones; 88% were detected once. The ten biggest clones cover approximately 0.93% of the sample. Source material: PBMCs or T cells enriched from blood (not recorded which). All receptors derive from a woman aged 25 to 39 who had been exposed to COVID-19.

The genes are TRBV19 and TRBJ2-7; D not certain. The germline CDR1 and CDR2 sequences are LNHDA and SQIVND (reference sequence). The CDR3 has 14 amino acids. V shed 1 base and J shed 1 base, with 8 bases lying between them. CDR3 sequence (DNA): TGTGCCAGTAGTATAGTCTCCAGTTCCTACGAGCAGTACTTC. It codes for CASSIVSSSYEQYF.

The chain has TRBV6-5 and TRBJ2-1, with 12 bases identical to TRBD2. The CDR3 has 15 residues. V lost 7 bases to trimming and J lost 8 bases; unmatched junction nucleotides: 9. The germline CDR1 and CDR2 sequences are MNHEY and SVGAGI. CDR3 nucleotides: TGTGCCAGCAATCAACTAGCGGGAGGCTTTGATGAGCAGTTCTTC. Protein product: CASNQLAGGFDEQFF.

The gene calls are TRBV28 and TRBJ1-2, with D possibly TRBD1 on 5 matching bases. The germline gives CDR1 MDHEN, CDR2 SYDVKM. Trimming shortened V by 5 bases and J by 4 bases, and 17 bases separated the two germline ends. The CDR3 is 15 residues long. CDR3 region: CASSPPQGARYGYTF. The CDR3 DNA reads as TGTGCCAGCAGTCCCCCACAAGGGGCGCGCTATGGCTACACCTTC.

The rearrangement joins TRBV5-1 to TRBJ1-2; D gene unclear. CDR1 and CDR2 from the germline V gene are SGHRS and YFSETQ. CDR3 length: 19 residues. The V gene lost 0 bases and the J gene lost 7 bases, with 28 bases spanning the gap. The CDR3 region has the DNA TGCGCCAGCAGCTTGGGGACGGGATCAACTCGGGAGTTAAGCTCTGGCTACACCTTC. Its translation: CASSLGTGSTRELSSGYTF.

V usage is TRBV19 and J usage is TRBJ1-2; 7 nucleotides line up with TRBD1. V shed 7 bases, J shed 5 bases, and the junction held 16 bases outside the gene matches. The CDR3 runs 16 residues. Germline V gene sequence: CDR1 LNHDA, CDR2 SQIVND (reference sequence). CDR3 nucleotides: TGTGCCAGTACTACCCTCACTCCTGGGACAGTTTATGGCTACACCTTC. It yields the protein CASTTLTPGTVYGYTF.

The chain carries TRBV6-1 and TRBJ2-7; the match to TRBD1 covers 8 bases. The trim removed 1 base at V and 5 bases at J, leaving 7 bases unmatched. The germline V gene has CDR1 MNHNS and CDR2 SASEGT. This CDR3 is 15 amino acids long. CDR3 in DNA: TGTGCCAGCAGTGAAGTTAGCCAGGGGGCCCACGAGCAGTACTTC. Protein sequence: CASSEVSQGAHEQYF.

This chain connects TRBV18 to TRBJ1-2; D is undetermined. The CDR3 length is 16 residues. Germline loops: CDR1 KGHSH, CDR2 LQKENI. Trimming took off 3 bases at V and 0 bases at J, with 14 bases between the two ends. Written as DNA, the CDR3 is TGTGCCAGCTCACCTTATGACAAGCTATCTAACTATGGCTACACCTTC. It translates to CASSPYDKLSNYGYTF.

Comments on this clone: The junction shows a germline mismatch at one end, possibly a read error. The CDR3 region is CSVAVHSGRASNEQYF. CDR3 DNA: TGCAGCGTTGCCGTCCATAGCGGGAGGGCCTCCAACGAGCAGTACTTC. The chain is built from TRBV29-1 and TRBJ2-7; 11 nucleotides agree with TRBD2. The CDR3 contains 16 residues. Per the germline V gene, CDR1 is SQVTM and CDR2 is ANQGSEA.

J is TRBJ1-1 and V is TRBV6-1; possibly TRBD1 for D (6 bases). Trimming shortened V by 3 bases and J by 5 bases, and 13 bases separated the two germline ends. CDR1 MNHNS and CDR2 SASEGT come from the germline V gene. CDR3 length: 14 amino acids. The CDR3 spells CASSDRGVGTEAFF. CDR3 DNA sequence: TGTGCCAGCAGTGACAGGGGCGTTGGAACTGAAGCTTTCTTT.

The chain is built from TRBV3-1 (or the pseudogene TRBV3-2) and TRBJ1-5; D is possibly TRBD1 (5 bases). CDR3 length: 14 amino acids. CDR1 and CDR2 (germline): LGHDT, YNNKEL (reference sequence). V was clipped by 6 bases and J by 2 bases, with 11 bases between them. CDR3 region: CASSPGLRNQPQHF. Here the CDR3 DNA reads TGTGCCAGCAGTCCAGGGTTGCGCAATCAGCCCCAGCATTTT.

The CDR3 is CASTYSGDLNNEQYF. CDR3 nucleotides: TGTGCCAGCACCTATAGCGGGGACCTAAATAACGAGCAGTACTTC. The chain links TRBV27 to TRBJ2-7; 8 positions agree with TRBD2. From germline, CDR1 is MNHEY and CDR2 SMNVEV (reference sequence). V shed 7 bases, J shed 5 bases, and the junction held 13 bases outside the gene matches. The CDR3 loop spans 15 amino acids.

The chain has TRBV27 and TRBJ1-2; 9 positions match TRBD1. Trimming took 6 bases from V and 7 from J; bases not matched to a gene: 12. There are 15 residues in the CDR3. From germline, CDR1 is MNHEY and CDR2 SMNVEV (reference sequence). The CDR3 here is CASRFGDREGFGYTF. In DNA, the CDR3 is TGTGCCAGCAGATTCGGGGACAGGGAAGGGTTTGGCTACACCTTC.

V usage is TRBV10-1 and J usage is TRBJ2-3; TRBD1 matches 8 bases. In germline, CDR1 is WNHNN, CDR2 SYGVQD (reference sequence). Trimming removed 5 bases from V and 6 bases from J; junction bases left unmatched: 7. This CDR3 has 14 residues. CDR3 loop: CASSPGTGGDTQYF. The CDR3 nucleotides are TGCGCCAGCAGTCCCGGGACAGGAGGCGATACGCAGTATTTT.

The rearrangement joins TRBV11-2 to TRBJ2-1, with D maybe TRBD2 (6 bases). The CDR3 totals 15 residues. Trimming took 5 bases from V and 5 from J, leaving 16 bases between them. The V gene's germline CDR1 is SGHAT and CDR2 FQNNGV. Here the CDR3 reads CASSREGLANNEQFF. In DNA form, the CDR3 reads TGTGCCAGCAGCCGCGAGGGCCTAGCGAACAATGAGCAGTTCTTC.

This clone was observed a single time. The chain couples TRBV11-3 to TRBJ2-5; 9 bases fit TRBD2. The CDR3 totals 14 residues. The trim removed 8 bases at V and 7 bases at J, leaving 11 bases unmatched. Germline CDR1 is SGHNT and CDR2 is YENEEA. This chain's CDR3 is CASRGSSGTSTQYF. The DNA of the CDR3 is TGTGCCAGCCGAGGGTCTAGCGGGACCTCGACCCAGTACTTC.

V usage is TRBV6-5 and J usage is TRBJ1-1, with D uncertain. Per germline, CDR1 MNHEY and CDR2 SVGAGI. This CDR3 region has 15 residues. V shed 2 bases and J shed 5 bases, with 15 bases lying between them. This CDR3 reads CASSYTDSTGTEAFF. CDR3 nucleotides: TGTGCCAGCAGTTACACCGACTCCACCGGAACTGAAGCTTTCTTT.

V and J are TRBV7-9 and TRBJ1-1; the D gene is possibly TRBD1 (5 bases). The ends were cut back, 5 bases at V and 1 base at J, with 11 bases in the middle. The CDR3 has 14 residues. Looked up from germline, CDR1 is SEHNR and CDR2 is FQNEAQ (reference sequence). The CDR3 nucleotides are TGTGCCAGCAGCCATAATGACAGGAACACTGAAGCTTTCTTT. Residues: CASSHNDRNTEAFF.

CDR3 DNA sequence: TGTGCCAGCAGCTTATGGGCTATCGGAGGTGTCGAGCAGTACTTC. Translation: CASSLWAIGGVEQYF. The chain carries TRBV7-6 and TRBJ2-7; maybe TRBD2 (5 bases). The CDR3 contains 15 residues. From germline, CDR1 is SGHVS and CDR2 FNYEAQ. The V and J ends lost 2 bases and 6 bases respectively, with 17 bases between them.

The V call is TRBV2, the J call TRBJ1-2; 9 positions match TRBD1. V gave up 1 base and J gave up 7 bases; unmatched junction bases: 7. The CDR3 extends over 15 amino acids. Germline V gene data show CDR1 as SNHLY and CDR2 as FYNNEI. DNA of the CDR3: TGTGCCAGCAGTGAAGGGGGACAGGGTCTGGTTGGCTACACCTTC. Translated, it gives CASSEGGQGLVGYTF.

J is TRBJ2-1 and V is TRBV19; no reliable D call. The CDR3 is made up of 13 amino acids. Per the germline V gene, CDR1 is LNHDA and CDR2 is SQIVND (reference sequence). The V end was cut by 5 bases, the J end by 6 bases, with 11 bases between. The CDR3 region is CASSDSMPNEQFF. The CDR3 DNA sequence: TGTGCCAGTAGTGATAGTATGCCCAATGAGCAGTTCTTC.

In its sample, this clone was seen a few times. The chain is built from TRBV11-1 and TRBJ2-7; 9 bases map to TRBD1. Germline CDR1 is SGHAT and CDR2 is FQDESV (reference sequence). V trimming: 6 bases; J trimming: 1 base; junction bases outside the gene matches: 7. This CDR3 spans 15 amino acids. CDR3 DNA sequence: TGTGCCAGCAGTCCGGACAGGGGCTCATCCTACGAGCAGTACTTC. It specifies CASSPDRGSSYEQYF. Complete variable domain (other parts from reference TRBV11-1 and TRBJ2-7): EAEVAQSPRYKITEKSQAVAFWCDPISGHATLYWYRQILGQGPELLVQFQDESVVDDSQLPKDRFSAERLKGVDSTLKIQPAELGDSAMYLCASSPDRGSSYEQYFGPGTRLTVT.